The clone carrying this T cell receptor (beta chain) was seen only once. Its antigen is unknown. Germline assignment: CDR1 SNHLY and CDR2 FYNNEI. The CDR3 covers 15 residues. The V segment lost 5 bases and the J segment 6 bases; nucleotides outside the gene matches: 4. The donors were part of the validation cohort of some 120 subjects. That cohort was separate from the first cohort, which comprised about 670 subjects. This entry comes from a study of cytomegalovirus exposure and HLA in healthy donors. Generated by immunoSEQ multiplex PCR, the TCRdb table keeps only in-frame clones and is missing some. The data contain fewer than 250,000 clones, 87% of them singletons. Study findings and constraints: Altogether, 150 to 200 TCR beta chains were recorded as cytomegalovirus-associated.

This clonotype originated in a woman aged 18-29 years in good health and CMV-seropositive. The chain recombines TRBV2 with TRBJ2-3; 14 bases map to TRBD2. The sequenced material came from PBMCs. In DNA, the CDR3 is TGTGCCAGCAGTCGACTAGCGGGAGGGCCCGATACGCAGTATTTT. It encodes CASSRLAGGPDTQYF.